This TCR beta chain came from a study of T-cell memory formation after mild COVID-19. TCRdb fed the 5' RACE reads into MiXCR, producing one record per CDR3 protein. This sample has roughly 410,000 distinct CDR3 sequences, with more than 20% found just once. The germline gives CDR1 LGHDT, CDR2 YNNKEL (reference sequence). CDR3 size: 16 residues. Trimming took 2 bases from V and 5 from J; bases not matched to a gene: 11. This clonotype was sampled from an adult woman who had mild COVID-19 (a few samples of this study predate the infection). Cell type and time point are not known. This chain joins TRBV3-1 and TRBJ1-2; 7 positions agree with TRBD1. Sequencing was carried out using PBMCs or a T cell subset sorted from them (not recorded which). The CDR3 coding sequence is TGTGCCAGCAGCCAAAGGGGGCCAGGCAGTGGATATGGCTACACCTTC. This sequence encodes CASSQRGPGSGYGYTF.